This T cell receptor beta chain was observed in a study of patients and donors after allogeneic stem cell transplantation. Using its own MiXCR run on the RT-PCR reads, TCRdb lists one record per CDR3 protein. Among 70,000 to 85,000 distinct CDR3 sequences listed, about 25% were seen once. The V gene lost 3 bases and the J gene lost 0 bases, with 16 bases spanning the gap. Germline V gene data show CDR1 as SGDLS and CDR2 as YYNGEE. The CDR3 consists of 18 residues. The sequenced sample was blood, either unsorted or a sorted T cell fraction (not recorded which). The chain employs TRBV9 and TRBJ1-6; possible D gene TRBD1, 6 bases. The clonotype originates from a human donor who was either an allogeneic HSCT recipient or a stem cell or donor lymphocyte infusion donor (not recorded which). It is not recorded whose cells these are; they may come from a transplant donor. In DNA, the CDR3 is TGTGCCAGCAGCGCCACCGGGACAAGCAGCTCCTATAATTCACCCCTCCACTTT. As protein: CASSATGTSSSYNSPLHF.